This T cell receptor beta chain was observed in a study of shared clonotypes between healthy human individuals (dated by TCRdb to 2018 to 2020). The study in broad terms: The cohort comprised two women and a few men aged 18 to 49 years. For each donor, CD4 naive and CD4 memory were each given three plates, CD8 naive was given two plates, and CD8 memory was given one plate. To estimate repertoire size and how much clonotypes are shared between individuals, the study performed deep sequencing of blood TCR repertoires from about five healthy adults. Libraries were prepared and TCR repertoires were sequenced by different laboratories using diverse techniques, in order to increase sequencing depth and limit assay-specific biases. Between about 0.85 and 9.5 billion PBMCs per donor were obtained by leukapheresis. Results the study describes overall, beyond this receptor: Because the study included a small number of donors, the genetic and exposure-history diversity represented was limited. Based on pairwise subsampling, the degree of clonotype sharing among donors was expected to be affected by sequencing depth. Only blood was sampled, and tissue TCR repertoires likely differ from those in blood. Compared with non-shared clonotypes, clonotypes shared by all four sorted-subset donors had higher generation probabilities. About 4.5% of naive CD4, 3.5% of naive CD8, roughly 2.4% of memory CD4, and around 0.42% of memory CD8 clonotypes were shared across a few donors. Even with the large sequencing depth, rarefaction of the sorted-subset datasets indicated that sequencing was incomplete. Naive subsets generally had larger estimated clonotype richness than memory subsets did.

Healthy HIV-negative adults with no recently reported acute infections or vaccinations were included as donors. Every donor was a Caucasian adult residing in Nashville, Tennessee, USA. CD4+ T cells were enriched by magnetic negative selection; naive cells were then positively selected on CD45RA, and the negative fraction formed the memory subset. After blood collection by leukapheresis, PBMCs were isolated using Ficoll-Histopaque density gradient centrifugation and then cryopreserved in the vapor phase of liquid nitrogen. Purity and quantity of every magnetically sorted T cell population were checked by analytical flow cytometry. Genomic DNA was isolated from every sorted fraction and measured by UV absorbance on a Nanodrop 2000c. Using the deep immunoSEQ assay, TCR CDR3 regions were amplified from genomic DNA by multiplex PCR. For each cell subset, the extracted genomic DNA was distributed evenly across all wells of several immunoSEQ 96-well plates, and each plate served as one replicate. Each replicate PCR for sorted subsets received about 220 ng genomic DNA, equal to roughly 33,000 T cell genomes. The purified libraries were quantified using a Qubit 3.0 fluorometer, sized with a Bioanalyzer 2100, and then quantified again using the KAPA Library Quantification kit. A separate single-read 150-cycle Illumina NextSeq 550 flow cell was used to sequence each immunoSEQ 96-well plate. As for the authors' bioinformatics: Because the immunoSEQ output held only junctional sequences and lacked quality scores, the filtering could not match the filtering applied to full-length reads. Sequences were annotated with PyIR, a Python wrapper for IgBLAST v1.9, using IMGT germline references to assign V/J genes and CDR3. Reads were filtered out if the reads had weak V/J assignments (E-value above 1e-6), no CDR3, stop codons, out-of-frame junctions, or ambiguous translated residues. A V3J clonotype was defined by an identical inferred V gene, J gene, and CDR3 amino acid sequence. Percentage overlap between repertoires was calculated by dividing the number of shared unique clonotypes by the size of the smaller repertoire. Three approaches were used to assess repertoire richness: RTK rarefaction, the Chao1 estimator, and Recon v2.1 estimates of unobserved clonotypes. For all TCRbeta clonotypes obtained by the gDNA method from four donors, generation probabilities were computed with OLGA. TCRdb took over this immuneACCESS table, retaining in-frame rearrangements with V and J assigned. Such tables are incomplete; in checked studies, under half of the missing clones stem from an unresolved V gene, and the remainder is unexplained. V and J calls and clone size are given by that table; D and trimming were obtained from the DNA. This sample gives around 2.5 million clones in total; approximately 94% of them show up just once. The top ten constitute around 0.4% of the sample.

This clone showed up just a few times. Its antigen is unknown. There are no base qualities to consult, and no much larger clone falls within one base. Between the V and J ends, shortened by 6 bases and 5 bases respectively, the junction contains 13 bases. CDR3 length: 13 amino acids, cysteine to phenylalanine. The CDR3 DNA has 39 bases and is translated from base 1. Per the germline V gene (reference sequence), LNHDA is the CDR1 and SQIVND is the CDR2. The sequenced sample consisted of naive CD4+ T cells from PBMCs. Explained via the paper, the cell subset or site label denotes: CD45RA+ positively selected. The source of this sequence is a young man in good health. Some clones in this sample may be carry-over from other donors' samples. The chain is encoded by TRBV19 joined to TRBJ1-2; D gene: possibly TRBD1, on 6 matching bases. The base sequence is TGTGCCAGTAGCAATACAGGGTTATATGGCTACACCTTC. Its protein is CASSNTGLYGYTF. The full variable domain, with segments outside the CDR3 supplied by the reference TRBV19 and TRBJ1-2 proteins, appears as DGGITQSPKYLFRKEGQNVTLSCEQNLNHDAMYWYRQDPGQGLRLIYYSQIVNDFQKGDIAEGYSVSREKKESFPLTVTSAQKNPTAFYLCASSNTGLYGYTFGSGTRLTVV.